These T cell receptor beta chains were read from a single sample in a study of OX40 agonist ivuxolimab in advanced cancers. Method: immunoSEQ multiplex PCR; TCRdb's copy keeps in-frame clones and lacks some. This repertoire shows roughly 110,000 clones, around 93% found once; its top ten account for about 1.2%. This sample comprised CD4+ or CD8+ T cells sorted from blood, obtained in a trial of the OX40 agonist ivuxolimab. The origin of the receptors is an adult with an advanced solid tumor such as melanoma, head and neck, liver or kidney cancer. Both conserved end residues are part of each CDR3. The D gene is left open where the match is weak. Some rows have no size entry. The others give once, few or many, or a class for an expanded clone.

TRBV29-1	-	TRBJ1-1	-	CSAAGGGADTEAFF	TGCAGCGCAGCCGGGGGAGGTGCTGACACTGAAGCTTTCTTT
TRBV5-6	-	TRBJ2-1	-	CASSLVNNEQFF	TGTGCCAGCAGCTTGGTCAACAATGAGCAGTTCTTC
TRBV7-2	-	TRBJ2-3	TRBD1	CASSLGTGAYTDTQYF	TGTGCCAGCAGCTTGGGTACAGGGGCGTACACAGATACGCAGTATTTT
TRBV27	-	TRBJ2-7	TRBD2	CASSPLGTSGSYEQYF	TGTGCCAGCAGTCCCTTAGGGACTAGCGGATCCTACGAGCAGTACTTC
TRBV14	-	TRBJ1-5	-	CASGHLIIRGRDQPQHF	TGTGCCAGCGGCCACCTTATAATAAGGGGTCGTGATCAGCCCCAGCATTTT
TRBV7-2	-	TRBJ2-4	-	CASSLVIAKNIQYF	TGTGCCAGCAGCTTAGTAATAGCCAAAAACATTCAGTACTTC
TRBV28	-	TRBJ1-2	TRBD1	CASSFPPGQTYYGYTF	TGTGCCAGCAGTTTCCCTCCGGGACAGACATACTATGGCTACACCTTC
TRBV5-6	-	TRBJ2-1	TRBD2	CASSLWAGGYNEQFF	TGTGCCAGCAGCTTGTGGGCGGGAGGGTACAATGAGCAGTTCTTC
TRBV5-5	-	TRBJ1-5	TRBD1	CASSLVRGSQPQHF	TGTGCCAGCAGCTTGGTCAGGGGGAGTCAGCCCCAGCATTTT
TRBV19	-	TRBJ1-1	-	CATAVRRDTEAFF	TGTGCCACCGCTGTAAGGAGGGACACTGAAGCTTTCTTT
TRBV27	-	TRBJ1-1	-	CATTTGGRQAFF	TGTGCCACCACAACTGGGGGCAGACAAGCTTTCTTT
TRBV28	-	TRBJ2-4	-	CASRGTLNIQYF	TGTGCCAGCAGGGGGACCTTAAACATTCAGTACTTC
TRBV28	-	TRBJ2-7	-	CASSSYDPPHRGGPSYEQYF	TGTGCCAGCAGTTCCTACGATCCTCCTCACAGGGGAGGCCCCTCCTACGAGCAGTACTTC
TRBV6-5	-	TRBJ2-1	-	CASSYSRDQEQFF	TGTGCCAGCAGTTACTCGAGGGACCAGGAGCAGTTCTTC
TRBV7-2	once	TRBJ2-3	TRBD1	CASSLSTPDRRRADTQYF	TGTGCCAGCAGCTTATCCACTCCGGACAGGCGACGAGCAGATACGCAGTATTTT
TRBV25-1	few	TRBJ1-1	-	CASSRGGYTEAFF	TGTGCCAGCAGTCGGGGGGGGTACACTGAAGCTTTCTTT
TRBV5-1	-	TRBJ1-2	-	CASSLVPPGLGYTF	TGCGCCAGCAGCTTGGTACCCCCAGGGTTGGGCTACACCTTC
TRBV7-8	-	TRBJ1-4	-	CASSLGGGANEKLFF	TGTGCCAGCAGCTTAGGTGGAGGGGCCAATGAAAAACTGTTTTTT
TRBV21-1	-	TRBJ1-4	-	CASSNPRWGGGRVQTNEKLFF	TGTGCCAGCAGCAACCCCCGATGGGGAGGGGGGAGGGTGCAAACTAATGAAAAACTGTTTTTT
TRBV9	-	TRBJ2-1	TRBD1	CASSGRDRVYNEQFF	TGTGCCAGCAGCGGCCGGGACAGGGTTTACAATGAGCAGTTCTTC
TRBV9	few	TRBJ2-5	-	CASSVAPVAGGEETQYF	TGTGCCAGCAGCGTAGCTCCAGTTGCAGGGGGGGAGGAGACCCAGTACTTC
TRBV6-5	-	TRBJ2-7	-	CASRMQVLQYF	TGTGCCAGCAGAATGCAGGTCCTCCAGTACTTC
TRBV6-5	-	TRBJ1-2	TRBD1	CATGQGDGYTF	TGTGCCACCGGACAGGGGGATGGCTACACCTTC
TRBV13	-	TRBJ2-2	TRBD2	CASSSGLAVGELFF	TGTGCCAGCAGCTCAGGACTAGCGGTCGGGGAGCTGTTTTTT
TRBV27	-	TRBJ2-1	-	CASSPTPSYNEQFF	TGTGCCAGCAGTCCGACCCCTAGCTACAATGAGCAGTTCTTC
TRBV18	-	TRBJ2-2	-	CASSPPQGTGELFF	TGTGCCAGCTCACCACCTCAGGGCACCGGGGAGCTGTTTTTT
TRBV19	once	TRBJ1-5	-	CASSIEGQHSNQPQHF	TGTGCCAGTAGTATTGAGGGACAACATAGCAATCAGCCCCAGCATTTT
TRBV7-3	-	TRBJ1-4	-	CASSLNGFATNEKLFF	TGTGCCAGCAGCTTAAATGGGTTTGCAACTAATGAAAAACTGTTTTTT
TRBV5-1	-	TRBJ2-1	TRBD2	CASSTSGPGEQFF	TGCGCCAGCAGCACTAGCGGGCCGGGTGAGCAGTTCTTC
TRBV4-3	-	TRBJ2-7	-	CASSRGVLGEQYF	TGCGCCAGCAGCAGGGGGGTTTTGGGCGAGCAGTACTTC
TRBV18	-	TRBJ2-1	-	CASSSGQGIGNEQFF	TGTGCCAGCTCATCAGGCCAGGGGATTGGGAATGAGCAGTTCTTC
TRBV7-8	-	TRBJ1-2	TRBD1	CASSLSRDSYGYTF	TGTGCCAGCAGCTTATCCCGGGACAGTTATGGCTACACCTTC
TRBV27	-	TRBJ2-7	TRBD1	CASSLSGTGGYEQYF	TGTGCCAGCAGTTTATCCGGGACAGGGGGCTACGAGCAGTACTTC
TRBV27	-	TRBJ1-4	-	CASSLNDGKLFF	TGTGCCAGCAGTCTAAATGATGGAAAACTGTTTTTT
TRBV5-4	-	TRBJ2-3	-	CASGSGGGGRDTQYF	TGTGCCAGCGGAAGTGGAGGGGGAGGGCGAGATACGCAGTATTTT
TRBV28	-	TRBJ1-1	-	CASSLPVGTEAFF	TGTGCCAGCAGTCTACCCGTTGGGACTGAAGCTTTCTTT
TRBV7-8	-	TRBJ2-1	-	CASSLGFGQPDNEQFF	TGTGCCAGCAGCTTAGGTTTCGGGCAGCCCGACAATGAGCAGTTCTTC
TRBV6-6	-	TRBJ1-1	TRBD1	CASRGTGNTEAFF	TGTGCCAGCAGAGGGACAGGGAACACTGAAGCTTTCTTT
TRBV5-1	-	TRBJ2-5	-	CASSSGSQETQYF	TGCGCCAGCAGTTCGGGATCCCAAGAGACCCAGTACTTC
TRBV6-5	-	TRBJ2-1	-	CASSYSVDGNSEQFF	TGTGCCAGCAGTTACTCCGTGGACGGAAACAGTGAGCAGTTCTTC
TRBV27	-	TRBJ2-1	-	CASSNLGGPKHYNEQFF	TGTGCCAGCTCAAACCTCGGGGGACCTAAGCACTACAATGAGCAGTTCTTC
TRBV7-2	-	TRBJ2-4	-	CASSPIGGSEVSQYF	TGTGCCAGCAGCCCAATAGGTGGCAGTGAAGTTTCTCAGTACTTC
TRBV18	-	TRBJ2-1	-	CASSLLDRNEQFF	TGTGCCAGCTCACTTTTGGACCGGAATGAGCAGTTCTTC
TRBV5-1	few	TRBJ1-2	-	CASSLAGGEGYGYTF	TGCGCCAGCAGCTTGGCTGGAGGGGAGGGCTATGGCTACACCTTC
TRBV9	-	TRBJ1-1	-	CASSPLGPSEAFF	TGTGCCAGCAGTCCCTTGGGGCCCTCTGAAGCTTTCTTT
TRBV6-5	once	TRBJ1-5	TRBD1	CASSLDRNLNQPQHF	TGTGCCAGCAGCCTGGACAGGAATCTTAATCAGCCCCAGCATTTT
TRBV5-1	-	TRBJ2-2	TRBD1	CASSSGQGATGELFF	TGCGCCAGCAGCTCGGGACAGGGGGCCACCGGGGAGCTGTTTTTT
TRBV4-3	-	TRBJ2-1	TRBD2	CASSQDIAGHYNEQFF	TGCGCCAGCAGCCAGGACATAGCGGGCCATTACAATGAGCAGTTCTTC
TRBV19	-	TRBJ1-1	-	CASSLWPAKAEAFF	TGTGCCAGTAGTCTTTGGCCGGCTAAGGCTGAAGCTTTCTTT
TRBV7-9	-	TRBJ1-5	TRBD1	CASSSDRWDQPQHF	TGTGCCAGCAGCTCGGACAGGTGGGATCAGCCCCAGCATTTT
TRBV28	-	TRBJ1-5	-	CASSSTNYTEGCCQHF	TGTGCCAGCAGTTCCACAAACTACACGGAAGGTTGCTGCCAGCATTTT
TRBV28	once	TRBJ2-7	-	CASSFGGTSSYEQYF	TGTGCCAGCAGTTTCGGAGGGACCAGCTCCTACGAGCAGTACTTC
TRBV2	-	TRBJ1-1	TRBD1	CASRDRETEAFF	TGTGCCAGCAGGGACAGGGAAACTGAAGCTTTCTTT
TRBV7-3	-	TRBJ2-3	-	CASSLTGGITDTQYF	TGTGCCAGCAGCTTAACGGGCGGGATCACAGATACGCAGTATTTT
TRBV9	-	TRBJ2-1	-	CASSSWGPAYNEQFF	TGTGCCAGCAGCTCTTGGGGGCCAGCCTACAATGAGCAGTTCTTC
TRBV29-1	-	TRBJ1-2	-	CSVPDRHYGYTF	TGCAGCGTCCCTGACAGACACTATGGCTACACCTTC
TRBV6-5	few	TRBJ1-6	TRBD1	CASSSRDRNSPLHF	TGTGCCAGCAGTTCCCGGGACAGAAATTCACCCCTCCACTTT
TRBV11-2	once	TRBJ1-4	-	CASSLNDSPNEKLFF	TGTGCCAGCAGCTTAAACGACAGTCCTAATGAAAAACTGTTTTTT
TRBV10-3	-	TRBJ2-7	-	CAISEPQATGTSF	TGTGCCATCAGTGAGCCTCAGGCTACCGGGACATCCTTC
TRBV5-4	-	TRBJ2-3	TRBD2	CASSFSSGGTDTQYF	TGTGCCAGCAGCTTCAGTAGCGGGGGCACAGATACGCAGTATTTT